This is a list of T cell receptor beta chains from one sample in a study of response to subunit inactivated influenza vaccine. TCRdb processed the RT-PCR reads anew with MiXCR; each CDR3 protein has one entry. The repertoire holds about 570,000 distinct CDR3 sequences, with over 9.5% as singletons. This material consisted of PBMCs from blood, taken on the day of vaccination. All receptors come from a man between 45 and 60 years old who received an inactivated influenza vaccine. Each CDR3 is given with its conserved first and last residue. Fields, in order: CDR3 DNA, CDR3 protein, V gene, clone size, J gene, D gene. The D gene is left open where the match is weak. Only part of the rows carry a size: once, few, many, or a class if the clone is expanded.

DNA: TGCGCCAGCAGCTGGAGAGCGGGACAAACCGGGGAGCTGTTTTTT; CDR3: CASSWRAGQTGELFF; V: TRBV5-1; size: few; J: TRBJ2-2; D: -
DNA: TGTGCCAGCAGTATAGGGACAGGGACTTCACCCCTCCACTTT; CDR3: CASSIGTGTSPLHF; V: TRBV27; size: -; J: TRBJ1-6; D: TRBD1
DNA: TGTGCCAGTAGTATAAACCCCAGGGGTTCCTACGAGCAGTACTTC; CDR3: CASSINPRGSYEQYF; V: TRBV19; size: -; J: TRBJ2-7; D: -
DNA: TGTGCCATCAGTGGGACTAGCGGGGGGACTCGAACCGGGGAGCTGTTTTTT; CDR3: CAISGTSGGTRTGELFF; V: TRBV10-3; size: -; J: TRBJ2-2; D: TRBD2
DNA: TGTGCCAGCAGCTTAGAGCTGTATACGCAGTATTTT; CDR3: CASSLELYTQYF; V: TRBV7-9; size: few; J: TRBJ2-3; D: -
DNA: TGTGCCACCAACAACACGGGAAGAACCTACGAGCAGTACTTC; CDR3: CATNNTGRTYEQYF; V: TRBV24-1; size: few; J: TRBJ2-7; D: -
DNA: TGCAGTGCTAGGCCCTGGACAGGGAACCAAGAGACCCAGTACTTC; CDR3: CSARPWTGNQETQYF; V: TRBV20-1; size: few; J: TRBJ2-5; D: TRBD1
DNA: TGTGCCAGCAGCTTTGAGGACAGACCAAGCACAGATACGCAGTATTTT; CDR3: CASSFEDRPSTDTQYF; V: TRBV2; size: -; J: TRBJ2-3; D: -
DNA: TGTGCCAGCAGCCCAAGCTCCGGCGGCACAGATACGCAGTATTTT; CDR3: CASSPSSGGTDTQYF; V: TRBV5-4; size: -; J: TRBJ2-3; D: -
DNA: TGCGCCAGCAGCCAAGTGGAGGGACTAGTGGATGAGCAGTTCTTC; CDR3: CASSQVEGLVDEQFF; V: TRBV4-3; size: few; J: TRBJ2-1; D: TRBD2
DNA: TGTGCCAGCAGCCAAGCTGTCAACGAGCAGTACTTC; CDR3: CASSQAVNEQYF; V: TRBV14; size: few; J: TRBJ2-7; D: -
DNA: TGTGCCAGCAGTTTGGAGGAAGGGCGCAATCAGCCCCAGCATTTT; CDR3: CASSLEEGRNQPQHF; V: TRBV28; size: few; J: TRBJ1-5; D: -
DNA: TGCAGCGTTGAGGGGGGGCAGGGGGAACACAATGAGCAGTTCTTC; CDR3: CSVEGGQGEHNEQFF; V: TRBV29-1; size: many; J: TRBJ2-1; D: -
DNA: TGTGCCAGCAGCTACCCCCGGACTAGCGGGAGAGGGCAGTACTTC; CDR3: CASSYPRTSGRGQYF; V: TRBV11-2; size: -; J: TRBJ2-7; D: TRBD2
DNA: TGTGCCAGCAGCTCCAGAAGGGGGGGTCGACCCACAGATACGCAGTATTTT; CDR3: CASSSRRGGRPTDTQYF; V: TRBV7-8; size: -; J: TRBJ2-3; D: -
DNA: TGCGCCAGCACACAAGGGGTTGGGGCCAACGTCCTGACTTTC; CDR3: CASTQGVGANVLTF; V: TRBV5-1; size: -; J: TRBJ2-6; D: -
DNA: TGTGCCAGCAGTTACACAGGGGGGAGCAATCAGCCCCAGCATTTT; CDR3: CASSYTGGSNQPQHF; V: TRBV6-2/TRBV6-3; size: few; J: TRBJ1-5; D: TRBD1
DNA: TGTGCCAGCAGTGAATACAGCGGGGGGGTCGCAGATACGCAGTATTTT; CDR3: CASSEYSGGVADTQYF; V: TRBV6-1; size: few; J: TRBJ2-3; D: TRBD2
DNA: TGTGCCAGCAGCTTAGCGGGGGTTGAAAAACTGTTTTTT; CDR3: CASSLAGVEKLFF; V: TRBV7-6; size: many; J: TRBJ1-4; D: -
DNA: TGTGCCAGCAGCGGGGGGAGGGAGACCCAGTACTTC; CDR3: CASSGGRETQYF; V: TRBV7-2; size: -; J: TRBJ2-5; D: -
DNA: TGTGCCAGCTCACCGGGACAGGGGGCTATCGATGAGCAGTTCTTC; CDR3: CASSPGQGAIDEQFF; V: TRBV18; size: -; J: TRBJ2-1; D: TRBD1
DNA: TGTGCCAGCAGCCAAGATAAGGCAGGGGGCTGGGAGACCCAGTACTTC; CDR3: CASSQDKAGGWETQYF; V: TRBV3-1; size: -; J: TRBJ2-5; D: TRBD1
DNA: TGTGCCAACACGGTAGTTGGGGGCTCTGGGGCCAACGTCCTGACTTTC; CDR3: CANTVVGGSGANVLTF; V: TRBV7-2; size: -; J: TRBJ2-6; D: -
DNA: TGCGCCAGCAGCCAAGATCCCCCTAGCGGGACATACAATGAGCAGTTCTTC; CDR3: CASSQDPPSGTYNEQFF; V: TRBV4-3; size: -; J: TRBJ2-1; D: TRBD2
DNA: TGCAGTGCTAGCCGTAGACCCGGGATGCACTACGAGCAGTACTTC; CDR3: CSASRRPGMHYEQYF; V: TRBV20-1; size: -; J: TRBJ2-7; D: -
DNA: TGTGCCAGCAGTTTAGGGGTAGCGGGATTTCGGCAGTTCTTC; CDR3: CASSLGVAGFRQFF; V: TRBV12-3/TRBV12-4; size: many; J: TRBJ2-1; D: TRBD2
DNA: TGTGCCAGCAGCGGGTCTAGCGGGGGGTCGGGTGAGCAGTTCTTC; CDR3: CASSGSSGGSGEQFF; V: TRBV11-2; size: -; J: TRBJ2-1; D: TRBD2
DNA: TGTGCCAGCAGGAACTTGAACACTGAAGCTTTCTTT; CDR3: CASRNLNTEAFF; V: TRBV12-3/TRBV12-4; size: many; J: TRBJ1-1; D: -
DNA: TGCGCCAGCGTCCAAGCGGGCGGATACTACAATGAGCAGTTCTTC; CDR3: CASVQAGGYYNEQFF; V: TRBV5-1; size: -; J: TRBJ2-1; D: -
DNA: TGCAGTGCTAGACGTAATATTGCTACTGAAGCTTTCTTT; CDR3: CSARRNIATEAFF; V: TRBV20-1; size: many; J: TRBJ1-1; D: -
DNA: TGTGCCAGCAGTTTACTAGGCAGGCTACCAGATACGCAGTATTTT; CDR3: CASSLLGRLPDTQYF; V: TRBV27; size: -; J: TRBJ2-3; D: -
DNA: TGTGCCAGCAGCTCGCCTGGGCCCGCCTACGAGCAGTACTTC; CDR3: CASSSPGPAYEQYF; V: TRBV7-2; size: -; J: TRBJ2-7; D: -
DNA: TGTGCCAGCAGCTTATGGGGGAACACGGAACAGCCCCAGCATTTT; CDR3: CASSLWGNTEQPQHF; V: TRBV7-2; size: many; J: TRBJ1-5; D: -
DNA: TGCAGCGTCCTACAACGAGGGTCCACCGGGGAGCTGTTTTTT; CDR3: CSVLQRGSTGELFF; V: TRBV29-1; size: -; J: TRBJ2-2; D: -
DNA: TGCGCCAGCAGCCAAGATTTCCTGGGACTAGAGAACACCGGGGAGCTGTTTTTT; CDR3: CASSQDFLGLENTGELFF; V: TRBV4-1; size: few; J: TRBJ2-2; D: TRBD2
DNA: TGTGCCAGCAGTTTCTCAGGGCGGAATTCACCCCTCCACTTT; CDR3: CASSFSGRNSPLHF; V: TRBV12-3/TRBV12-4; size: many; J: TRBJ1-6; D: -
DNA: TGCAGTGCGAAAAGCCGGGACTTCTACAATGAGCAGTTCTTC; CDR3: CSAKSRDFYNEQFF; V: TRBV20-1; size: few; J: TRBJ2-1; D: -
DNA: TGCAGTGCTAGAGAAACAACAGGACACTATGGCTACACCTTC; CDR3: CSARETTGHYGYTF; V: TRBV20-1; size: many; J: TRBJ1-2; D: -
DNA: TGTGCCAGCAGCCAAGATGGGATGTCTCCTAGCGGGAGGGCTTCATCGAGCTCCTACAATGAGCAGTTCTTC; CDR3: CASSQDGMSPSGRASSSSYNEQFF; V: TRBV14; size: few; J: TRBJ2-1; D: TRBD2
DNA: TGTGCCAGCAGTGCAGGGACGGTGGGGCCCCAGCATTTT; CDR3: CASSAGTVGPQHF; V: TRBV12-3/TRBV12-4; size: many; J: TRBJ1-5; D: -
DNA: TGCAGCGCAGGGGACAATGAGCAGTTCTTC; CDR3: CSAGDNEQFF; V: TRBV29-1; size: few; J: TRBJ2-1; D: -
DNA: TGTGCCAGCAGTGGAACTCAGGGGGCTCCTTGGCAAGAGACCCAGTACTTC; CDR3: CASSGTQGAPWQETQYF; V: TRBV6-2/TRBV6-3; size: few; J: TRBJ2-5; D: TRBD1
DNA: TGTGCCAGCAGCCCCCCCAGAGCGGGAGTAGCAGATACGCAGTATTTT; CDR3: CASSPPRAGVADTQYF; V: TRBV14; size: few; J: TRBJ2-3; D: TRBD2
DNA: TGCGCCAGCAGCCTAGCGATCCCCTACGAGCAGTACTTC; CDR3: CASSLAIPYEQYF; V: TRBV5-1; size: -; J: TRBJ2-7; D: -
DNA: TGCAGTGCTTTAATCCAAACCAATGGGGCCAACGTCCTGACTTTC; CDR3: CSALIQTNGANVLTF; V: TRBV20-1; size: few; J: TRBJ2-6; D: -
DNA: TGTGCCAGCAGCTTAGGCAATAGCGGGAGTAGTCAGAAGTTCTTC; CDR3: CASSLGNSGSSQKFF; V: TRBV7-9; size: few; J: TRBJ2-1; D: TRBD2